This T cell receptor beta chain was observed in a study of shared clonotypes between healthy human individuals. The overall study: Three CD4 naive, three CD4 memory, two CD8 naive and one CD8 memory plate were used per donor.

Comments on this clone: This same CDR3 is encoded by further DNA sequences in the sample.

The V end was cut by 4 bases, the J end by 1 base, with 7 bases between. This CDR3 spans 13 amino acids. Germline CDR1 and CDR2: MDHEN and SYDVKM. The repertoire was sequenced with immunoSEQ multiplex PCR; TCRdb's copy has only in-frame clones and lacks some. The repertoire has 1,400,000 or so clones, approximately 98.5% of them found once; the top ten carry 0.36%. The sample consisted of naive CD4+ T cells sorted from blood. The subset was: CD45RA+ positively selected. V is TRBV28 and J is TRBJ1-1; weak D call: TRBD1 (5 bases). This receptor was identified in a young man in good health. For the CDR3, the DNA is TGTGCCAGCAGTTCAGGGCGGAACACTGAAGCTTTCTTT. The encoded protein is CASSSGRNTEAFF.